Listed here are 10 T cell receptor beta chains from one sample, sequenced in a study of cytomegalovirus exposure and HLA in healthy donors (dated by TCRdb to about 2017). The library was built by means of the immunoSEQ multiplex PCR assay. A mixture of 60 forward primers for TCR Vbeta segments and 13 reverse primers for TCR Jbeta segments was used in the multiplex PCR. Held by TCRdb, this immuneACCESS table contains in-frame sequences only and omits some clones. Under half of the omission traces to an unresolved V gene where checked; the cause of the rest is unknown. Present in this sample are over 150,000 clones, about 76% of which were seen just once. The ten most abundant clones make up about 8.3% of the sample. Source material: PBMCs. The receptors stem from a young man in good health and CMV-seropositive.

On this clone: The sample contains more than one DNA sequence encoding this CDR3. The chain links TRBV7-3 to TRBJ1-2, with TRBD1 matching 7 bases. CDR1 is SGHTA, CDR2 FQGTGA, per germline. The CDR3 runs 13 residues. With 2 bases clipped from V and 8 bases from J, the junction kept 5 bases outside the gene matches. CDR3 in amino acids: CASSLDRENGYTF. CDR3 DNA: TGTGCCAGCAGCTTAGACAGGGAGAACGGCTACACCTTC.

This clone was counted only a few times. This chain connects TRBV7-2 to TRBJ1-5; TRBD1 matches at 8 bases. Germline CDR1 and CDR2: SGHTA and FQGNSA. Trimming cost V 1 base and J 5 bases; bases outside gene matches: 4. The CDR3 sequence is 15 residues long. CDR3 protein: CASSLVMTGDQPQHF. CDR3 bases: TGTGCCAGCAGCTTAGTTATGACAGGGGATCAGCCCCAGCATTTT. Complete variable domain (other parts from reference TRBV7-2 and TRBJ1-5): GAGVSQSPSNKVTEKGKDVELRCDPISGHTALYWYRQSLGQGLEFLIYFQGNSAPDKSGLPSDRFSAERTGGSVSTLTIQRTQQEDSAVYLCASSLVMTGDQPQHFGDGTRLSIL.

The chain couples TRBV23-1 to TRBJ2-6; 12 bases agree with TRBD2. TRBV23-1 is flagged as an ORF with uncertain function. The V gene end was trimmed by 1 base and the J gene end by 1 base; junction bases not matched to a gene: 5. The length of the CDR3 is 19 residues. CDR3 protein: CASSQLALAGGSGANVLTF. In DNA, the CDR3 is TGCGCCAGCAGTCAATTAGCACTAGCGGGGGGATCTGGGGCCAACGTCCTGACTTTC.

The rearrangement uses TRBV30 and TRBJ1-5; D ambiguous. This CDR3 has 13 amino acids. V lost 1 base and J 7 bases, leaving 11 bases between the germline ends. The germline gives CDR1 GTSNPN, CDR2 SVGIG (reference sequence). As DNA, the CDR3 is TGTGCCTGGAGTGGACCCCGGGGACAGCCCCAGCATTTT. As protein: CAWSGPRGQPQHF.

CDR3: CATSKIQGEAFF. CDR3 DNA: TGTGCCACCAGCAAGATACAGGGGGAAGCTTTCTTT. The chain carries TRBV15 and TRBJ1-1; 7 bases are shared with TRBD1. This CDR3 spans 12 amino acids. V lost 4 bases to trimming and J lost 8 bases; unmatched junction nucleotides: 4. Germline V gene lookup returns CDR1 LNHNV and CDR2 YYDKDF (reference sequence).

This rearrangement joins TRBV11-2 to TRBJ2-7, with D possibly TRBD2 on 6 matching bases. Germline V gene lookup returns CDR1 SGHAT and CDR2 FQNNGV. This CDR3 spans 15 amino acids. Trimming took 1 base from V and 2 from J, leaving 12 bases between them. CDR3 sequence: CASSLVGGGPYEQYF. DNA of the CDR3: TGTGCCAGCAGCTTAGTTGGGGGAGGTCCCTACGAGCAGTACTTC.

Comments on this clone: The junction shows a germline mismatch at one end, possibly a read error. The V call is TRBV18, the J call TRBJ1-2; 7 positions match TRBD1. The CDR3 is 14 amino acids. Germline V gives CDR1 KGHSH, CDR2 LQKENI. The CDR3 spells CASPPLGQQYGYTF. Here the CDR3 DNA reads TGTGCCAGCCCACCTTTGGGACAGCAGTATGGCTACACCTTC.

The sample holds one count of this clone. The chain couples TRBV9 to TRBJ2-4; 14 nucleotides align to TRBD2. Germline values: CDR1 SGDLS, CDR2 YYNGEE. CDR3 length: 17 amino acids. V shed 0 bases and J 5 bases; nucleotides not matched to a gene: 4. CDR3: CASSVGTSGRSENIQYF. The CDR3 bases are TGTGCCAGCAGCGTAGGGACTAGCGGGAGGAGCGAAAACATTCAGTACTTC.

This clone was seen a handful of times. The chain uses TRBV30 and TRBJ1-6; 8 bases line up with TRBD1. Germline V lookup: CDR1 GTSNPN, CDR2 SVGIG (reference sequence). This CDR3 spans 15 amino acids. V was clipped by 5 bases and J by 7 bases; unmatched bases: 10. The DNA for the CDR3 is TGTGCCTGGGAGACAGGGGCAAACTTCAATTCACCCCTCCACTTT. This translates into CAWETGANFNSPLHF.

The chain has TRBV11-1 and TRBJ2-1; tentatively, D is TRBD2 (6 bases). This CDR3 is 14 amino acids long. Germline V gene lookup returns CDR1 SGHAT and CDR2 FQDESV (reference sequence). Trimming removed 4 bases at V and 0 bases at J, with 7 bases between. CDR3 protein: CASSSSDSYNEQFF. The CDR3 DNA sequence: TGTGCCAGCAGCTCTAGCGACTCCTACAATGAGCAGTTCTTC.